This passage covers 8 T cell receptor beta chains from one sample sequenced in a study of molecular identifiers for immune sequencing clone quantification (dated by TCRdb to 2016 to 2019). To prepare the library, PCR was applied. TCRdb shows the sequencer as Illumina MiSeq. TCRdb reran the public reads through fastp at Q25 and MiXCR, keeping productive beta chains. Merged by CDR3 protein, the rows form single entries marked with the most common genes and DNA. This sample comprises about 40,000 distinct CDR3 sequences, less than 20% of them detected only once. Clones ranked in the top ten supply around 7% of the sample. Sample: naive CD8+ T cells from blood, with Jurkat cell RNA spiked in. The meaning of the sample's cell subset or site label: FACS-sorted CD8+CD4-CCR7+CD45RA+ naive T cells. These receptors were collected from a human donor in good health. Some libraries in this study had Jurkat cell RNA spiked in.

To note about this clonotype: This sequence may be a read error, since a much larger clone differs from it by one base. V usage is TRBV11-2 and J usage is TRBJ2-6; TRBD2 aligns across 14 bases. This CDR3 spans 21 amino acids. CDR1 and CDR2 (germline): SGHAT, FQNNGV. V lost 5 bases and J lost 0; bases outside the gene matches: 12. The CDR3 nucleotides read TGTGCCAGCAGCCCGGGGACTAGCGGGGGCCCATCCTACTCTGGGGCCAACGTCCTGACTTTC. Translating it yields CASSPGTSGGPSYSGANVLTF. The full variable domain, with the rest looked up from reference TRBV11-2 and TRBJ2-6, is EAGVAQSPRYKIIEKRQSVAFWCNPISGHATLYWYQQILGQGPKLLIQFQNNGVVDDSQLPKDRFSAERLKGVDSTLKIQPAKLEDSAVYLCASSPGTSGGPSYSGANVLTFGAGSRLTVL.

A word on this clonotype: Without the conserved terminal phenylalanine or tryptophan, this CDR3 likely stems from a read error. V usage is TRBV10-3 and J usage is TRBJ2-2; 7 bases map to TRBD1. Per germline, CDR1 ENHRY and CDR2 SYGVKD. V dropped 3 bases and J dropped 0; count of bases not matched to a gene: 4. This CDR3 region has 16 residues. The CDR3 sequence: CAISDPGQPNTGELFS. The CDR3, as DNA: TGTGCCATCAGTGACCCGGGACAGCCGAACACCGGGGAGCTGTTTTCT.

A word on this clonotype: Being one base from a much bigger clone, this may be a read error. CDR3 loop: CASSFSEDNQPQHF. The CDR3 bases are TGTGCCAGCAGCTTTTCCGAGGACAATCAGCCCCAGCATTTT. The chain uses TRBV7-9 and TRBJ1-5; D not resolved. This CDR3 is 14 amino acids long. Trimming stripped 3 bases from V and 3 bases from J, with 9 bases between. Germline V gene lookup returns CDR1 SEHNR and CDR2 FQNEAQ (reference sequence).

This clonotype was recorded many times. The V call is TRBV7-9, the J call TRBJ2-5; D perhaps matches TRBD2 (5 bases). The CDR3 has 15 residues. V was cut by 1 base and J by 0 bases, with 9 bases left in between. CDR1 is SEHNR, CDR2 FQNEAQ, per germline (reference sequence). CDR3 sequence reads: CASSLGWEYQETQYF. CDR3 nucleotides: TGTGCCAGCAGCTTAGGGTGGGAGTACCAAGAGACCCAGTACTTC.

Turning to this clonotype: One base away lies a much larger clone, so this may be a sequencing read error. The V call is TRBV20-1, the J call TRBJ2-3, with D possibly matching TRBD1 (5 bases). The CDR3 is 13 residues long. In germline, CDR1 is DFQATT, CDR2 SNEGSKA (reference sequence). DNA of the CDR3: TGCAGTGCTAGAGCCAGGGCTACAGATACGCGGTATTTT. This translates into CSARARATDTRYF.

V is TRBV12-5 and J is TRBJ2-3; the D gene could be TRBD1 or TRBD2 (5 bases each). V lost 3 bases, J lost 4 bases, and 11 bases lay in between. This CDR3 region has 14 residues. CDR1 LGHNT and CDR2 FRNRAP come from the germline V gene. In DNA, the CDR3 is TGTGCTAGTGGTTTTGGGGACGCCCCAGATACGCAGTATTTT. It is translated as CASGFGDAPDTQYF.

This chain connects TRBV10-3 to TRBJ1-4; TRBD1 matches at 8 bases. Germline CDR1 and CDR2: ENHRY and SYGVKD. The CDR3 has 13 residues. V lost 11 bases and J lost 7; bases outside the gene matches: 9. CDR3 bases: TGTGCCGCCAGGACAGGGAGTTCTGAAAAACTGTTTTTT. Translation gives CAARTGSSEKLFF.

This clonotype was observed many times. The genes are TRBV28 and TRBJ2-2; D is undetermined. The V end lost 2 bases, the J end lost 1 base, and 8 bases lay between the germline ends. CDR1 is MDHEN and CDR2 is SYDVKM in the germline V gene. The CDR3 has 15 amino acids. CDR3 nucleotide sequence: TGTGCCAGCAGTTTACCTACCGTGAACACCGGGGAGCTGTTTTTT. Its protein is CASSLPTVNTGELFF.